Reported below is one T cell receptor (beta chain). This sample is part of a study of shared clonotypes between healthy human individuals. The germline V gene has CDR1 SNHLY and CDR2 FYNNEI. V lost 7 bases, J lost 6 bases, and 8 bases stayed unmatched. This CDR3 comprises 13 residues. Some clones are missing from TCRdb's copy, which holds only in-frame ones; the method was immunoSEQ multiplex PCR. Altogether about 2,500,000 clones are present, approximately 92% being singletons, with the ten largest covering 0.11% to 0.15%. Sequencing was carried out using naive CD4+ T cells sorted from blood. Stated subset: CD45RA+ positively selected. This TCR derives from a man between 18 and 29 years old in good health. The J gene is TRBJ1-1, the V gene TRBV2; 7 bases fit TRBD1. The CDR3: CASNRGGQPEAFF. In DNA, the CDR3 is TGTGCCAGCAACAGAGGGGGACAGCCTGAAGCTTTCTTT.